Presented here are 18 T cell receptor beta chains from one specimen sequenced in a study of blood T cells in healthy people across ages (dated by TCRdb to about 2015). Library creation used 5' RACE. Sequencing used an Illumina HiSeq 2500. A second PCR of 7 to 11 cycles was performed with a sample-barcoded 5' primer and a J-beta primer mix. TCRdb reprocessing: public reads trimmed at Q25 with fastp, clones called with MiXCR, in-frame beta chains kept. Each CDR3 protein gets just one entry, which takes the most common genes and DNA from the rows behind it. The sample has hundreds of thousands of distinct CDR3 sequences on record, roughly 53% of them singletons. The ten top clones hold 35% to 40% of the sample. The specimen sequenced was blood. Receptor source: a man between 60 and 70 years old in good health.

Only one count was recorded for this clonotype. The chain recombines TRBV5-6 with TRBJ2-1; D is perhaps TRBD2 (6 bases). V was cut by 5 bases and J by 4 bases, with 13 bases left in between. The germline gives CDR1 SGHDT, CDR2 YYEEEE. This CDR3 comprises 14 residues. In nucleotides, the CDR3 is TGTGCCAGCAGTGCGGGGCTACCTTACAATGAGCAGTTCTTC. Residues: CASSAGLPYNEQFF.

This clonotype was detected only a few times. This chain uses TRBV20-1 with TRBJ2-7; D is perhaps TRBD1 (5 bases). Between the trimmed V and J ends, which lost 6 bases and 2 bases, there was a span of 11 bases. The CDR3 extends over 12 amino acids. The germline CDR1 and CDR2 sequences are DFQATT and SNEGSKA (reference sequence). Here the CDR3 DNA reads TGCAGTGCCACGGACAAACCCTACGAGCAGTACTTC. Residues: CSATDKPYEQYF.

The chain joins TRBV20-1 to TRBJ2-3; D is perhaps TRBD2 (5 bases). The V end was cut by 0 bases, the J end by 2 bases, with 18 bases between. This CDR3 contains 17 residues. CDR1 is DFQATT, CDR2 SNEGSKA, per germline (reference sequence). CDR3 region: CSAREPQADPFTDTQYF. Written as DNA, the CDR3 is TGCAGTGCTAGAGAGCCCCAAGCGGACCCTTTCACAGATACGCAGTATTTT.

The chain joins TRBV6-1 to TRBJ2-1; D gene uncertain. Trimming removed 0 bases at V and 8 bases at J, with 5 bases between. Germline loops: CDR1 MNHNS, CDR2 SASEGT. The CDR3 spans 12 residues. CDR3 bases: TGTGCCAGCAGTGAAGCGGGCGATGAGCAGTTCTTC. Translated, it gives CASSEAGDEQFF.

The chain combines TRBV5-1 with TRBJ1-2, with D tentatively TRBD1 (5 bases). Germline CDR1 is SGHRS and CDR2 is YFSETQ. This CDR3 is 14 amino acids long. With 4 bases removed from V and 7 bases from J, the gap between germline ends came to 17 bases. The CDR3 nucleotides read TGCGCCAGCAGCCCGGGACGGCAGAGGGCTGGCTACACCTTC. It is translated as CASSPGRQRAGYTF.

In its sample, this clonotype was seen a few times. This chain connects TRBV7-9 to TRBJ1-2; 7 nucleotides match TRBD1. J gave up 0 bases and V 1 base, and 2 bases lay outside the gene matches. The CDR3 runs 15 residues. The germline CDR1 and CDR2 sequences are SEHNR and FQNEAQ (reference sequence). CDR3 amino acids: CASSLGDSPNYGYTF. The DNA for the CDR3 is TGTGCCAGCAGCTTAGGGGACAGTCCTAACTATGGCTACACCTTC.

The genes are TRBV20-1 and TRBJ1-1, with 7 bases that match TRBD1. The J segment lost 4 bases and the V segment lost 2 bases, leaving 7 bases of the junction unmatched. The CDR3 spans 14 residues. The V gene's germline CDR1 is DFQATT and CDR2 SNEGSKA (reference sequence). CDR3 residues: CSARRPGGGTEAFF. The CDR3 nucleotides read TGCAGTGCTAGAAGGCCAGGGGGAGGCACTGAAGCTTTCTTT.

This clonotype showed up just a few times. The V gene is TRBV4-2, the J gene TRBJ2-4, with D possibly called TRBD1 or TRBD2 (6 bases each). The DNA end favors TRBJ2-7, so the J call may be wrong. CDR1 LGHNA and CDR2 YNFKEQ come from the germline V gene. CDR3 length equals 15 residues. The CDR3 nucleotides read TGTGCCAGCAGCCAAGGGCAGGGGAGGCTCCCCGAGCAGTACTTC. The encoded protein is CASSQGQGRLPEQYF.

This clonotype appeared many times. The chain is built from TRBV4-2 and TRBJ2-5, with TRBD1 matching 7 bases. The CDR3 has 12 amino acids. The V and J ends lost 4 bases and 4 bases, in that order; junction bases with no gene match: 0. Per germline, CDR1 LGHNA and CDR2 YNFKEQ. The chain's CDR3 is CASSRDRETQYF. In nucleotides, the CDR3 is TGTGCCAGCAGCCGGGACAGAGAGACCCAGTACTTC.

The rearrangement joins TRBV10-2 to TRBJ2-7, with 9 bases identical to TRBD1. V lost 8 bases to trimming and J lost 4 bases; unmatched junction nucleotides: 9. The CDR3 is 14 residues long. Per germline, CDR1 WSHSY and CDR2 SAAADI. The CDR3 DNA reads TGCGCCAGCGGAGGACAGGGGTTAATATACGAGCAGTACTTC. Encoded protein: CASGGQGLIYEQYF.

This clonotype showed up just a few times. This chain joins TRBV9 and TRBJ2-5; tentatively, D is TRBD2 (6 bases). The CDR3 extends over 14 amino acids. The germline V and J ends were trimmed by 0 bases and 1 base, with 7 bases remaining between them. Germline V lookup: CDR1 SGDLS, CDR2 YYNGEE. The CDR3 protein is CASSVVGGQETQYF. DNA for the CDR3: TGTGCCAGCAGCGTAGTCGGGGGCCAAGAGACCCAGTACTTC. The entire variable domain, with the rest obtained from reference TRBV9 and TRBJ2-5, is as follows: DSGVTQTPKHLITATGQRVTLRCSPRSGDLSVYWYQQSLDQGLQFLIQYYNGEERAKGNILERFSAQQFPDLHSELNLSSLELGDSALYFCASSVVGGQETQYFGPGTRLLVL.

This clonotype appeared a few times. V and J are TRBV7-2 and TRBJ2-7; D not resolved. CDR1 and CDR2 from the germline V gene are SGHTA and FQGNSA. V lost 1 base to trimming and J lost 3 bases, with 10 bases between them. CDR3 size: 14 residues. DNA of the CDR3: TGTGCCAGCAGCTTAGTTCCCGGCTACTACGAGCAGTACTTC. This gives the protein CASSLVPGYYEQYF. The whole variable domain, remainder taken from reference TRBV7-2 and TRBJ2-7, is GAGVSQSPSNKVTEKGKDVELRCDPISGHTALYWYRQSLGQGLEFLIYFQGNSAPDKSGLPSDRFSAERTGGSVSTLTIQRTQQEDSAVYLCASSLVPGYYEQYFGPGTRLTVT.

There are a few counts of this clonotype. Here the CDR3 reads CASSREFEQFF. DNA of the CDR3: TGTGCCAGCAGTAGGGAGTTTGAGCAGTTCTTC. The chain uses TRBV6-2 or TRBV6-3 and TRBJ2-1, with D maybe TRBD2 (5 bases). CDR1 MNHEY and CDR2 SVGEGT come from the germline V gene. Deletions cut 5 bases from V and 9 bases from J, with 8 bases between. The CDR3 runs 11 residues.

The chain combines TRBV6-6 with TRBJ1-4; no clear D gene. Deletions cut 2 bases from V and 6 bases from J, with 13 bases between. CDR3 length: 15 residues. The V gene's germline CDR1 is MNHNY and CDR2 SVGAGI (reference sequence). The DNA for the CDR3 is TGTGCCAGCAGTTACGCAAAAGGGCGGGATGAAAAACTGTTTTTT. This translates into CASSYAKGRDEKLFF.

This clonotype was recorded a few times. This CDR3 is CASSSPTSANYEQYF. CDR3 in DNA: TGTGCCAGCAGTTCCCCGACTAGCGCCAACTACGAGCAGTACTTC. The gene calls are TRBV6-2 or TRBV6-3 and TRBJ2-7; 8 bases map to TRBD2. The length of the CDR3 is 15 residues. The germline V gene encodes CDR1 MNHEY and CDR2 SVGEGT. V trimming: 4 bases; J trimming: 3 bases; junction bases outside the gene matches: 8.

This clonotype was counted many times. The CDR3 loop reads CASSQVEFGSTFGETQYF. In DNA form, the CDR3 reads TGTGCCAGCAGCCAAGTTGAATTTGGATCTACCTTTGGGGAGACCCAGTACTTC. The J gene is TRBJ2-5, the V gene TRBV3-1; D unclear. V was trimmed by 1 base and J by 5 bases, leaving 23 bases between them. This CDR3 spans 18 amino acids. Germline V gives CDR1 LGHDT, CDR2 YNNKEL (reference sequence).

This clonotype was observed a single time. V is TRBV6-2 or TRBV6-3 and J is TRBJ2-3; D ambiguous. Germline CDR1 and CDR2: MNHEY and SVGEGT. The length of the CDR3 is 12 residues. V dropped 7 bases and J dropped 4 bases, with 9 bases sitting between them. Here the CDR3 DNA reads TGTGCCAGCAACACGTTCCCAGATACGCAGTATTTT. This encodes CASNTFPDTQYF.

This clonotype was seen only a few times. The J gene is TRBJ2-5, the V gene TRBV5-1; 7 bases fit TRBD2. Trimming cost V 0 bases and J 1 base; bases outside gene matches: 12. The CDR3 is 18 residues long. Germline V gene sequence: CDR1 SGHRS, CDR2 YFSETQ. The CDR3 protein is CASSLVPSGASRQETQYF. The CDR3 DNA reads TGCGCCAGCAGCTTGGTTCCTAGCGGAGCAAGCCGCCAAGAGACCCAGTACTTC.